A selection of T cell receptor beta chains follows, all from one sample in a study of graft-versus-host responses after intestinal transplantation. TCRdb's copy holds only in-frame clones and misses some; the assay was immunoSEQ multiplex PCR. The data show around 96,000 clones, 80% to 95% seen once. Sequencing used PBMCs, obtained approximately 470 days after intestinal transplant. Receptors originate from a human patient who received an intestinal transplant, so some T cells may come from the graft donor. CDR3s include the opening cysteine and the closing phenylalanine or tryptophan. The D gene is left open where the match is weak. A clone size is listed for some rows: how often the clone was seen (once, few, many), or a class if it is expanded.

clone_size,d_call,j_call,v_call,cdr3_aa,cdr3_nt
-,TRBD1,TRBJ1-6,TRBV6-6,CASSPTGTGDSPLHF,TGTGCCAGCAGTCCGACCGGGACAGGGGATTCACCCCTCCACTTT
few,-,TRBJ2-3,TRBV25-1,CASSEVGKSADTQYF,TGTGCCAGCAGTGAAGTGGGGAAGAGCGCAGATACGCAGTATTTT
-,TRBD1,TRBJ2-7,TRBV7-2,CASSYPGTGEQYF,TGTGCCAGCAGCTACCCCGGGACAGGGGAGCAGTACTTC
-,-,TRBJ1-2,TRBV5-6,CASSHHPYSDGYTF,TGTGCCAGCAGCCATCATCCCTACTCCGATGGCTACACCTTC
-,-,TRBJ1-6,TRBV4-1,CASSQAAPSPNAPLHF,TGCGCCAGCAGCCAAGCCGCCCCCTCCCCCAACGCGCCCCTCCACTTT
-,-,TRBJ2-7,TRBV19,CASSIFQGSSYEQYF,TGTGCCAGTAGTATTTTCCAGGGTAGCTCCTACGAGCAGTACTTC
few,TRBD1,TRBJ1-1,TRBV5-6,CASSWGTGGGTEAFF,TGTGCCAGCAGCTGGGGGACAGGGGGTGGGACTGAAGCTTTCTTT
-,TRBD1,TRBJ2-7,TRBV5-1,CASSLWTGGGYEQYF,TGCGCCAGCAGCCTTTGGACAGGGGGCGGATACGAGCAGTACTTC
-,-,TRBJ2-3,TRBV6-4,CASSDSISVGTQYF,TGTGCCAGCAGTGACTCGATATCCGTCGGTACGCAGTATTTT
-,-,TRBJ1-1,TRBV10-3,CAISPGGVEAFF,TGTGCCATCAGCCCTGGGGGGGTTGAAGCTTTCTTT
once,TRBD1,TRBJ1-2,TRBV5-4,CASSLGGTGGAEVYGYTF,TGTGCCAGCAGCTTGGGAGGGACAGGGGGCGCCGAGGTCTATGGCTACACCTTC
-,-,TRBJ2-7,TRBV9,CASSVGDGEQYF,TGTGCCAGCAGCGTAGGTGACGGCGAGCAGTACTTC
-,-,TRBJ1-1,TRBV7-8,CASSPQTEMNTEAFF,TGTGCCAGCAGCCCCCAGACAGAAATGAACACTGAAGCTTTCTTT
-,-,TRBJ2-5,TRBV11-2,CASSLDGRGGETQYF,TGTGCCAGCAGCTTAGACGGCAGGGGCGGAGAGACCCAGTACTTC
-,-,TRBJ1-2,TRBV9,CASSVVGYGYTF,TGTGCCAGCAGCGTAGTTGGCTATGGCTACACCTTC
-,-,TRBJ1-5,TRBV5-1,CASSSGAGSNQPQHF,TGCGCCAGCAGTTCAGGGGCTGGTAGCAATCAGCCCCAGCATTTT
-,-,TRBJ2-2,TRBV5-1,CASSSEGFTGELFF,TGCGCCAGCAGCTCGGAGGGTTTCACCGGGGAGCTGTTTTTT
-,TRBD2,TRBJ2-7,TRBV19,CASSALAGGYEQYF,TGTGCCAGTAGTGCCCTAGCGGGGGGGTACGAGCAGTACTTC
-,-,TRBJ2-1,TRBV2,CASSEAALPYNEQFF,TGTGCCAGCAGTGAAGCTGCGCTACCCTACAATGAGCAGTTCTTC
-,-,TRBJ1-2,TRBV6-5,CASRGTAYGYTF,TGTGCCAGCAGAGGGACCGCCTATGGCTACACCTTC
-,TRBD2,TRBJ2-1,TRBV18,CASTPGTRDNEQFF,TGTGCCAGCACCCCCGGGACTAGGGACAATGAGCAGTTCTTC
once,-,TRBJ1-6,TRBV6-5,CASSGYRAGNSPLHF,TGTGCCAGCAGTGGCTACCGGGCTGGGAATTCACCCCTCCACTTT
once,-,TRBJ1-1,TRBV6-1,CASSDFVVRGAFF,TGTGCCAGCAGTGATTTTGTGGTGAGGGGAGCTTTCTTT
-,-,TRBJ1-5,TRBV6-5,CASSYSIQGNQPQHF,TGTGCCAGCAGTTACTCGATCCAGGGGAATCAGCCCCAGCATTTT
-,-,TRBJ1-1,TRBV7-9,CASSQTGTYTEAFF,TGTGCCAGCAGCCAGACCGGGACCTACACTGAAGCTTTCTTT
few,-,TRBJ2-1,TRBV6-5,CASSVGAYNEQFF,TGTGCCAGCAGTGTGGGCGCCTACAATGAGCAGTTCTTC
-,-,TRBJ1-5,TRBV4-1,CASSQGGGGSQPQHF,TGCGCCAGCAGCCAGGGCGGGGGGGGCAGTCAGCCCCAGCATTTT
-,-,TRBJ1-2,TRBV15,CATSPQGRDFAF,TGTGCCACCAGCCCCCAGGGCCGAGACTTCGCCTTC
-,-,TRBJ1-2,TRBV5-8,CASSLGGGYGYTF,TGTGCCAGCAGCTTGGGGGGCGGCTATGGCTACACCTTC
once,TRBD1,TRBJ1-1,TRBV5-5,CASSVPGTGGSRTEAFF,TGTGCCAGCAGCGTCCCCGGGACAGGGGGCAGTAGGACTGAAGCTTTCTTT
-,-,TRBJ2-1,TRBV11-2,CASSIPQVSYNEQFF,TGTGCCAGCAGCATTCCGCAAGTCTCCTACAATGAGCAGTTCTTC
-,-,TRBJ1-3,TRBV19,CASRPGGAGNTIYF,TGTGCCAGTAGACCCGGTGGAGCGGGAAACACCATATATTTT
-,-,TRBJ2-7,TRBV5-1,CASSSRESPAGEQYF,TGCGCCAGCAGCTCCAGGGAATCTCCTGCTGGCGAGCAGTACTTC
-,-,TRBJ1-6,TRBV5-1,CASSLAPRGDNSPLHF,TGCGCCAGCAGCTTGGCCCCTAGGGGGGATAATTCACCCCTCCACTTT
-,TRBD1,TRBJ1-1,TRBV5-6,CASSVRQGQGAFF,TGTGCCAGCAGCGTCCGACAGGGACAGGGGGCTTTCTTT
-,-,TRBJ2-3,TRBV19,CASSAALVGDTQYF,TGTGCCAGTAGTGCGGCGCTAGTGGGAGATACGCAGTATTTT
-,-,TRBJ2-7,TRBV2,CASMGTLYEQYF,TGTGCCAGCATGGGGACCCTCTACGAGCAGTACTTC
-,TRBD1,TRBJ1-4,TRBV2,CASTGQGADEKLFF,TGTGCCAGCACCGGACAGGGGGCGGACGAAAAACTGTTTTTT
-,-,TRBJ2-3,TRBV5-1,CASGPSGAQYF,TGCGCCAGCGGCCCGTCAGGGGCGCAGTATTTT
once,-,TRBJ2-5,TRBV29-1,CSVGHPGLTQYF,TGCAGCGTTGGCCACCCCGGGCTGACCCAGTACTTC
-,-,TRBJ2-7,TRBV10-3,CAISESEHSYEQYF,TGTGCCATCAGTGAGTCAGAGCACTCCTACGAGCAGTACTTC
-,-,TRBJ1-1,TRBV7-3,CASSFRENTEAFF,TGTGCCAGCAGCTTTCGAGAGAACACTGAAGCTTTCTTT
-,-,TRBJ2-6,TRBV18,CASSPRLQASSGANVLTF,TGTGCCAGCTCACCAAGGCTGCAGGCCTCCTCTGGGGCCAACGTCCTGACTTTC
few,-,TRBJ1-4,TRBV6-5,CASSYGEKLFF,TGTGCCAGCAGTTACGGTGAAAAACTGTTTTTT
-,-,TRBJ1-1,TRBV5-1,CASRAGNTEAFF,TGCGCCAGCAGGGCGGGGAACACTGAAGCTTTCTTT
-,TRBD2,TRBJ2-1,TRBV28,CASSSIAGGPGEQFF,TGTGCCAGCAGTTCCATAGCGGGGGGGCCGGGTGAGCAGTTCTTC
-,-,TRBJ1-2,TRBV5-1,CASSPTDRIDGYTF,TGCGCCAGCAGCCCTACTGACAGGATCGATGGCTACACCTTC
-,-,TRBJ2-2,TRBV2,CASVGGLYTGELFF,TGTGCCAGCGTCGGGGGGCTCTACACCGGGGAGCTGTTTTTT
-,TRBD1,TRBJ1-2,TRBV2,CASSVRDRGLGGYTF,TGTGCCAGCAGTGTACGGGACAGGGGGCTGGGTGGCTACACCTTC
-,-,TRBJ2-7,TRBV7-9,CASSLAASSYEQYF,TGTGCCAGCAGCTTAGCGGCTAGCTCCTACGAGCAGTACTTC
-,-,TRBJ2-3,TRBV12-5,CATLTGLTDTQYF,TGTGCTACCCTGACCGGTCTCACAGATACGCAGTATTTT
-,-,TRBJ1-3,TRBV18,CASSPPMPVRGKAGNTIYF,TGTGCCAGCTCACCACCGATGCCGGTTCGGGGAAAAGCTGGAAACACCATATATTTT
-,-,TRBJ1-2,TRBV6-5,CASSSYGGDYGYTF,TGTGCCAGCAGTTCCTACGGGGGGGACTATGGCTACACCTTC
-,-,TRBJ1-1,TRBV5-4,CASTFGGANTEAFF,TGTGCCAGCACCTTTGGGGGAGCGAACACTGAAGCTTTCTTT
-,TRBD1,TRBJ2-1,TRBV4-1,CASSQGTGNNEQFF,TGCGCCAGCAGCCAGGGGACAGGGAACAATGAGCAGTTCTTC
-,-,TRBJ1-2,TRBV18,CASSPSGTNYGYTF,TGTGCCAGCTCACCATCGGGAACTAACTATGGCTACACCTTC
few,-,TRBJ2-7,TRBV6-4,CASSEKGGASYEQYF,TGTGCCAGCAGTGAGAAGGGGGGGGCCTCCTACGAGCAGTACTTC
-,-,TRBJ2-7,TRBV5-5,CASSLVSPYEQYF,TGTGCCAGCAGCTTGGTGAGTCCCTACGAGCAGTACTTC
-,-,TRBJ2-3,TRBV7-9,CASSSTHRESSTDTQYF,TGTGCCAGCAGCTCCACCCACAGGGAATCTAGCACAGATACGCAGTATTTT